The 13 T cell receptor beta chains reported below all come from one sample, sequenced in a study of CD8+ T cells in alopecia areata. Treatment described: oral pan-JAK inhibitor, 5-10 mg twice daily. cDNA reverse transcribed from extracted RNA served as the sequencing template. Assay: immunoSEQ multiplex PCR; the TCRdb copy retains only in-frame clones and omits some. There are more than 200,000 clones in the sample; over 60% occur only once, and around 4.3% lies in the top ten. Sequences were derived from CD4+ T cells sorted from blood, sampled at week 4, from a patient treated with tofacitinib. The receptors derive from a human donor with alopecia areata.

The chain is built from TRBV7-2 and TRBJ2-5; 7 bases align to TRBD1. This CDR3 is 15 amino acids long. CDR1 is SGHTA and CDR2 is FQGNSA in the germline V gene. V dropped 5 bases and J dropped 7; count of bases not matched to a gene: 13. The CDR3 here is CASSKEPTGAGTQYF. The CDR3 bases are TGTGCCAGCAGCAAAGAGCCCACAGGGGCCGGGACCCAGTACTTC.

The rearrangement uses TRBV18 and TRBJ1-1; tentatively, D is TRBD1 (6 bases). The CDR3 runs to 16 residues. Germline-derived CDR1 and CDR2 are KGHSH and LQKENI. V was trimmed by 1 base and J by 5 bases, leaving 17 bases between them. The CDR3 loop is CASSPLQGRDSTEAFF. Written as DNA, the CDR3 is TGTGCCAGCTCACCACTACAGGGAAGGGATTCGACTGAAGCTTTCTTT.

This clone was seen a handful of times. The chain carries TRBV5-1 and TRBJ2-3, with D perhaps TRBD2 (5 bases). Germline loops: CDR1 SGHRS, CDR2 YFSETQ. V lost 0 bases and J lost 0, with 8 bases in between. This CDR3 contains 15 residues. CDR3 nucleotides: TGCGCCAGCAGCTTGGCGGGGAAGAGCACAGATACGCAGTATTTT. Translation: CASSLAGKSTDTQYF.

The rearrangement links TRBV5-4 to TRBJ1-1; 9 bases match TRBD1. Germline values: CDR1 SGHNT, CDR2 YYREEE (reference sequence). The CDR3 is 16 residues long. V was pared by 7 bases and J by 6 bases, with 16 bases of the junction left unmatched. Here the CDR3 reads CASSDRGEVLRPEAFF. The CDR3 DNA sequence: TGTGCCAGCTCCGACAGGGGGGAGGTGTTACGCCCTGAAGCTTTCTTT.

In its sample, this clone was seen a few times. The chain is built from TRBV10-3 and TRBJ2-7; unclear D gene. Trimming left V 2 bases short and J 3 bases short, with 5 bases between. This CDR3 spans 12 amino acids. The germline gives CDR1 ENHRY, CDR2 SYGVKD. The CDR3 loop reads CAISEKRYEQYF. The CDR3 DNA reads TGTGCCATCAGTGAGAAGCGCTACGAGCAGTACTTC.

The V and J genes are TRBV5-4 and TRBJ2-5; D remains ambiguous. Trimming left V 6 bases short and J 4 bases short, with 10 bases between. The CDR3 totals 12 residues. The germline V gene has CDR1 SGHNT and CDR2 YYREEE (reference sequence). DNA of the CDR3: TGTGCCAGCAAAGCGTCGGGAGAGACCCAGTACTTC. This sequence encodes CASKASGETQYF. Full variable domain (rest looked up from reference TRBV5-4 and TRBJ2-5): ETGVTQSPTHLIKTRGQQVTLRCSSQSGHNTVSWYQQALGQGPQFIFQYYREEENGRGNFPPRFSGLQFPNYSSELNVNALELDDSALYLCASKASGETQYFGPGTRLLVL.

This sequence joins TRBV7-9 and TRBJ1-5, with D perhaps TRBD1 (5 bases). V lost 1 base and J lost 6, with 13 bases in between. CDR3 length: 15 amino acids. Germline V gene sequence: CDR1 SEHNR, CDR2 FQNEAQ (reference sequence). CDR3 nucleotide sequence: TGTGCCAGCAGCTTAGGATCAGGGAACCCTCAGCCCCAGCATTTT. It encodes CASSLGSGNPQPQHF.

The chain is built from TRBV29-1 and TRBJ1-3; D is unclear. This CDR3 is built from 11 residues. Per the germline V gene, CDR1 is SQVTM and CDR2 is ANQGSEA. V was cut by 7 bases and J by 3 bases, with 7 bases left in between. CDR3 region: CSGLLGNTIYF. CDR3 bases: TGCAGCGGGCTACTTGGAAACACCATATATTTT.

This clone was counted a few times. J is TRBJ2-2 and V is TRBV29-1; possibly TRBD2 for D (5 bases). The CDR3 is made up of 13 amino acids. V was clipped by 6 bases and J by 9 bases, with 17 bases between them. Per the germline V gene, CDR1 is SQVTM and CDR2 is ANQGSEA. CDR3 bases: TGCAGCGTCCGAACGGTCGGGGTTCGGGAGCTGTTTTTT. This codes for CSVRTVGVRELFF.

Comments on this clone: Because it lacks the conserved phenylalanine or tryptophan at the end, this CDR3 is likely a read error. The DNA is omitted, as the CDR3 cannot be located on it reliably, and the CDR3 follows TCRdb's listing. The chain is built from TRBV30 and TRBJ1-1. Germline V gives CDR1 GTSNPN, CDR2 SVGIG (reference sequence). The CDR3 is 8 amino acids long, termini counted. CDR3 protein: CAWRGQGR.

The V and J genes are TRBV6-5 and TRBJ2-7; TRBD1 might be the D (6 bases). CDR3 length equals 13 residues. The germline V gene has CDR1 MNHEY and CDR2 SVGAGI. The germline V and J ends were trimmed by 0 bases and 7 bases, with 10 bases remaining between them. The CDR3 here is CASSYSSTGEQYF. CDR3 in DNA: TGTGCCAGCAGTTACTCCAGTACAGGGGAGCAGTACTTC.

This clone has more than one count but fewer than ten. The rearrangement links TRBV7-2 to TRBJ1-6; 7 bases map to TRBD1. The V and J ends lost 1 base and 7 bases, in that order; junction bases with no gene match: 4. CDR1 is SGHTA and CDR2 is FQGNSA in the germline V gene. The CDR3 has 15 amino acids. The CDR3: CASSLEGQSNSPLHF. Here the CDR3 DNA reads TGTGCCAGCAGCTTAGAGGGACAGAGCAATTCACCCCTCCACTTT.

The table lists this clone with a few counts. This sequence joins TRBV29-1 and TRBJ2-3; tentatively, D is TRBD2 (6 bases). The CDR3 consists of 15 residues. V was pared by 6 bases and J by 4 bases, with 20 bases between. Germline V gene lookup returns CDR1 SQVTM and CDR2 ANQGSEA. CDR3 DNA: TGCAGCGTAGCCGGGACTCCAGACATTTCAGATACGCAGTATTTT. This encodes CSVAGTPDISDTQYF.